This TCR beta chain was identified in a study of blood T cell repertoires in COVID-19. V lost 1 base to trimming and J lost 3 bases, with 9 bases between them. CDR1 LNHNV and CDR2 YYDKDF come from the germline V gene (reference sequence). This CDR3 region has 15 residues. Libraries were prepared by immunoSEQ multiplex PCR; TCRdb keeps only in-frame clonotypes and omits some of them. The sample shows some 190,000 clones, over 75% of them seen only once. The clonotype originates from a man younger than 40 with acute COVID-19. This chain connects TRBV15 to TRBJ1-4; no clear D gene. Sequencing was carried out using PBMCs or T cells enriched from blood (not recorded which). The CDR3 loop reads CATSRAGSPNEKLFF. The CDR3 DNA sequence: TGTGCCACCAGCAGAGCCGGGAGCCCTAATGAAAAACTGTTTTTT.